These 32 T cell receptor beta chains were all obtained from the same sample, sequenced in a study of OX40 agonist ivuxolimab in advanced cancers. Clones were read by immunoSEQ multiplex PCR, and TCRdb kept only the in-frame ones, dropping some. This sample has around 48,000 clones; approximately 81% occur once, and the top ten carry more than 8.5%. Source: CD4+ or CD8+ T cells sorted from blood, taken in a trial of the OX40 agonist ivuxolimab. The receptors were sampled from an adult with an advanced solid tumor such as melanoma, head and neck, liver or kidney cancer.

The chain links TRBV6-1 to TRBJ2-5, with TRBD2 identical over 7 bases. The CDR3 is 14 amino acids. Per the germline V gene, CDR1 is MNHNS and CDR2 is SASEGT. The trim removed 8 bases at V and 5 bases at J, leaving 11 bases unmatched. CDR3 sequence (DNA): TGTGCCAGCTCCGCCCCGGGGGGAGGGGAGACCCAGTACTTC. Protein product: CASSAPGGGETQYF.

The rearrangement uses TRBV14 and TRBJ1-6; tentative D call: TRBD1 (6 bases). CDR3 length: 15 residues. Trimming shortened V by 5 bases and J by 7 bases, and 15 bases separated the two germline ends. CDR1 and CDR2 (germline): SGHDN, FVKESK. The CDR3 region has the DNA TGTGCCAGCAGCAGTCAGGGGAATATAAATTCACCCCTCCACTTT. Amino acids: CASSSQGNINSPLHF. The full variable domain, its missing parts supplied by reference TRBV14 and TRBJ1-6, is EAGVTQFPSHSVIEKGQTVTLRCDPISGHDNLYWYRRVMGKEIKFLLHFVKESKQDESGMPNNRFLAERTGGTYSTLKVQPAELEDSGVYFCASSSQGNINSPLHFGNGTRLTVT.

This clone was counted a single time. The chain links TRBV6-5 to TRBJ1-5; D uncertain. The V and J ends lost 5 bases and 2 bases respectively, with 7 bases between them. There are 13 residues in the CDR3. Germline CDR1 reads MNHEY; CDR2 reads SVGAGI. The CDR3 DNA reads TGTGCCAGCAGTGCAGATGGCAATCAGCCCCAGCATTTT. The encoded protein is CASSADGNQPQHF.

V usage is TRBV11-2 and J usage is TRBJ2-7, with 10 bases aligning to TRBD2. After removal of 5 bases from V and 6 bases from J, the junction contained 10 bases not matched to a gene. Germline V CDR1 and CDR2: SGHAT, FQNNGV. The CDR3 is made up of 15 amino acids. CDR3 sequence (DNA): TGTGCCAGCAGCCGGACTAGCGGAAACTTGGGCGAGCAGTACTTC. Translation gives CASSRTSGNLGEQYF.

The chain combines TRBV5-1 with TRBJ2-3, with 8 bases aligning to TRBD2. Germline CDR1 and CDR2: SGHRS and YFSETQ. After removal of 1 base from V and 5 bases from J, the junction contained 3 bases not matched to a gene. This CDR3 has 14 residues. CDR3 nucleotides: TGCGCCAGCAGCTTGAGCGGGAGAATAGATACGCAGTATTTT. This sequence encodes CASSLSGRIDTQYF. Full variable domain (remainder filled in from reference TRBV5-1 and TRBJ2-3): KAGVTQTPRYLIKTRGQQVTLSCSPISGHRSVSWYQQTPGQGLQFLFEYFSETQRNKGNFPGRFSGRQFSNSRSEMNVSTLELGDSALYLCASSLSGRIDTQYFGPGTRLTVL.

This clone has a handful of counts. V usage is TRBV5-1 and J usage is TRBJ2-3; TRBD1 matches 12 bases. Looked up from germline, CDR1 is SGHRS and CDR2 is YFSETQ. The CDR3 sequence is 15 residues long. V trimming: 4 bases; J trimming: 5 bases; junction bases outside the gene matches: 5. The DNA of the CDR3 is TGCGCCAGCAGCGAAGGGACAGGGGGCTTAGATACGCAGTATTTT. As protein: CASSEGTGGLDTQYF.

This chain joins TRBV5-1 and TRBJ2-3, with 11 bases fitting TRBD2. V shed 2 bases, J shed 5 bases, and the junction held 7 bases outside the gene matches. There are 16 residues in the CDR3. Per the germline V gene, CDR1 is SGHRS and CDR2 is YFSETQ. CDR3 sequence reads: CASSFGTSGGEDTQYF. DNA of the CDR3: TGCGCCAGCAGCTTCGGGACTAGCGGAGGGGAAGATACGCAGTATTTT.

CDR3: CASSFGGRDLTGELFF. CDR3 DNA: TGTGCCAGCAGCTTTGGGGGTAGGGATTTGACCGGGGAGCTGTTTTTT. The rearrangement links TRBV5-6 to TRBJ2-2; D may be TRBD1 or TRBD2 (5 bases each). The germline V and J ends were trimmed by 2 bases and 5 bases, with 16 bases remaining between them. This CDR3 is 16 amino acids long. Germline V gives CDR1 SGHDT, CDR2 YYEEEE.

The V call is TRBV5-1, the J call TRBJ1-1, with 9 nucleotides matching TRBD1. Germline loops: CDR1 SGHRS, CDR2 YFSETQ. V shed 4 bases, J shed 3 bases, and the junction held 16 bases outside the gene matches. The CDR3 loop spans 18 amino acids. As DNA, the CDR3 is TGCGCCAGCAGCCTCACAGGGGGCGGCGGCTCAAAGGACACTGAAGCTTTCTTT. It is translated as CASSLTGGGGSKDTEAFF. Full variable domain (rest looked up from reference TRBV5-1 and TRBJ1-1): KAGVTQTPRYLIKTRGQQVTLSCSPISGHRSVSWYQQTPGQGLQFLFEYFSETQRNKGNFPGRFSGRQFSNSRSEMNVSTLELGDSALYLCASSLTGGGGSKDTEAFFGQGTRLTVV.

This chain uses TRBV18 with TRBJ2-3; D is unclear. Trimming left V 0 bases short and J 4 bases short, with 8 bases between. The CDR3 totals 14 residues. Per the germline V gene, CDR1 is KGHSH and CDR2 is LQKENI. CDR3 nucleotides: TGTGCCAGCTCACCACCGTGGGAACCAGATACGCAGTATTTT. It encodes CASSPPWEPDTQYF. Supplemented by reference TRBV18 and TRBJ2-3, the full variable domain reads NAGVMQNPRHLVRRRGQEARLRCSPMKGHSHVYWYRQLPEEGLKFMVYLQKENIIDESGMPKERFSAEFPKEGPSILRIQQVVRGDSAAYFCASSPPWEPDTQYFGPGTRLTVL.

Here the CDR3 reads CASSRRLAGGETQYF. The CDR3 DNA is TGTGCCAGCAGCCGACGACTAGCGGGAGGGGAGACCCAGTACTTC. V and J are TRBV6-5 and TRBJ2-5; 14 positions match TRBD2. CDR1 is MNHEY and CDR2 is SVGAGI in the germline V gene. Losses at the gene ends were 6 bases for V and 5 bases for J; bases not matched to a gene: 5. CDR3 size: 15 residues.

The chain carries TRBV14 and TRBJ2-1; 11 bases agree with TRBD2. The length of the CDR3 is 17 residues. CDR1 is SGHDN and CDR2 is FVKESK in the germline V gene. The junction had 13 bases not matched to a gene; V was cut back by 4 bases and J by 8 bases. The CDR3 reads CASSPFGDSGRAYEQFF. As DNA, the CDR3 is TGTGCCAGCAGCCCCTTCGGGGATAGCGGGAGGGCCTATGAGCAGTTCTTC.

A single count supports this clone. The genes are TRBV6-5 and TRBJ1-2; 8 bases map to TRBD1. The J segment lost 14 bases and the V segment lost 5 bases, leaving 13 bases of the junction unmatched. Germline V gene data show CDR1 as MNHEY and CDR2 as SVGAGI. The CDR3 has 13 residues. As DNA, the CDR3 is TGTGCCAGCAGTACAGACAGGGGAACGTTAATGACCTTC. Translation: CASSTDRGTLMTF.

This rearrangement joins TRBV5-4 to TRBJ2-7, with 7 bases identical to TRBD1. The CDR3 length is 14 residues. V lost 0 bases and J lost 7; bases outside the gene matches: 7. From germline, CDR1 is SGHNT and CDR2 YYREEE (reference sequence). DNA of the CDR3: TGTGCCAGCAGCTTGGGACAGGGCAGGAATGAGCAGTACTTC. As protein: CASSLGQGRNEQYF.

V usage is TRBV7-9 and J usage is TRBJ1-2; D unclear. V was trimmed by 5 bases and J by 6 bases, leaving 16 bases between them. This CDR3 contains 14 residues. Germline V CDR1 and CDR2: SEHNR, FQNEAQ (reference sequence). The CDR3 reads CASSTEAAGDGYTF. In DNA, the CDR3 is TGTGCCAGCAGCACAGAGGCGGCAGGCGATGGCTACACCTTC.

The rearrangement links TRBV6-5 to TRBJ1-2, with 7 bases identical to TRBD1. There are 14 residues in the CDR3. V dropped 6 bases and J dropped 4; count of bases not matched to a gene: 8. Looked up from germline, CDR1 is MNHEY and CDR2 is SVGAGI. The CDR3 DNA reads TGTGCCAGCAGCCCCGACAGGGTGAGCTATGGCTACACCTTC. It encodes CASSPDRVSYGYTF.

V is TRBV6-4 and J is TRBJ2-5; D is uncertain. This CDR3 has 13 amino acids. Germline-derived CDR1 and CDR2 are MRHNA and SNTAGT. V lost 5 bases and J 10 bases, leaving 17 bases between the germline ends. CDR3 coding DNA: TGTGCCAGCAGTTGGCAACCTAATGGGGACCAGTACTTC. This gives the protein CASSWQPNGDQYF.

CDR3 nucleotide sequence: TGTGCCAGCTTAGTAGCGGGAGGGACCGGGGAGCTGTTTTTT. It is translated as CASLVAGGTGELFF. V and J are TRBV28 and TRBJ2-2, with 11 bases fitting TRBD2. The J segment lost 5 bases and the V segment lost 8 bases, leaving 4 bases of the junction unmatched. Germline V lookup: CDR1 MDHEN, CDR2 SYDVKM. The CDR3 loop spans 14 amino acids. Using reference TRBV28 and TRBJ2-2 for the parts outside the CDR3, the full variable domain is DVKVTQSSRYLVKRTGEKVFLECVQDMDHENMFWYRQDPGLGLRLIYFSYDVKMKEKGDIPEGYSVSREKKERFSLILESASTNQTSMYLCASLVAGGTGELFFGEGSRLTVL.

V gene TRBV5-1 combines with J gene TRBJ1-4, with 8 bases lining up with TRBD1. Per germline, CDR1 SGHRS and CDR2 YFSETQ. V shed 4 bases, J shed 8 bases, and the junction held 7 bases outside the gene matches. There are 14 residues in the CDR3. The CDR3 sequence is CASSPGQGGEKLFF. For the CDR3, the DNA is TGCGCCAGCAGCCCTGGACAGGGAGGCGAAAAACTGTTTTTT.

The V and J genes are TRBV29-1 and TRBJ2-7, with D perhaps matching TRBD2 (6 bases). Deletions cut 6 bases from V and 0 bases from J, with 15 bases between. The germline V gene encodes CDR1 SQVTM and CDR2 ANQGSEA. CDR3 length: 14 amino acids. The CDR3 protein is CSVTGTVSSYEQYF. The CDR3 DNA reads TGCAGCGTCACCGGGACTGTGAGCTCCTACGAGCAGTACTTC.

The chain combines TRBV28 with TRBJ2-2, with TRBD2 matching 10 bases. Germline loops: CDR1 MDHEN, CDR2 SYDVKM. The CDR3 has 15 residues. V gave up 5 bases and J gave up 4 bases; unmatched junction bases: 4. The CDR3 bases are TGTGCCAGCAGTCCGGGACTAGCGAGCACCGGGGAGCTGTTTTTT. Translating gives CASSPGLASTGELFF.

The chain is built from TRBV6-1 and TRBJ1-2, with 10 bases identical to TRBD1. The CDR3 totals 13 residues. V trimming: 8 bases; J trimming: 6 bases; junction bases outside the gene matches: 6. Germline V gives CDR1 MNHNS, CDR2 SASEGT. CDR3 residues: CASDRGLGNGYTF. CDR3 bases: TGTGCCAGCGACAGGGGGCTGGGGAATGGCTACACCTTC.

Worth noting for this clone: One junction end disagrees with the germline gene, perhaps due to a read error. This chain joins TRBV11-2 and TRBJ2-7, with 10 bases fitting TRBD2. This CDR3 spans 13 amino acids. CDR1 and CDR2 (germline): SGHAT, FQNNGV. Here the CDR3 DNA reads TGTACCAGCAGGACTAGCGGAGCCTACGAGCAGTACTTC. It encodes CTSRTSGAYEQYF.

The rearrangement joins TRBV29-1 to TRBJ1-1; D is unresolved. Germline values: CDR1 SQVTM, CDR2 ANQGSEA. V was pared by 7 bases and J by 3 bases, with 12 bases between. The CDR3 length is 12 residues. The CDR3 DNA sequence: TGCAGCGGCACGGACGGCCACACTGAAGCTTTCTTT. It yields the protein CSGTDGHTEAFF.

V and J are TRBV19 and TRBJ2-1; no clear D. Trimming left V 6 bases short and J 4 bases short, with 10 bases between. The CDR3 length is 13 residues. Looked up from germline, CDR1 is LNHDA and CDR2 is SQIVND (reference sequence). CDR3 amino acids: CASSSKPYNEQFF. In DNA, the CDR3 is TGTGCCAGTAGCAGTAAGCCTTACAATGAGCAGTTCTTC.

This chain joins TRBV19 and TRBJ2-6; no definite D call. CDR1 and CDR2 from the germline V gene are LNHDA and SQIVND (reference sequence). Trimming stripped 6 bases from V and 3 bases from J, with 6 bases between. This CDR3 is 13 amino acids long. CDR3 nucleotides: TGTGCCAGTAGCTTTATTGGGGCCAACGTCCTGACTTTC. Translation: CASSFIGANVLTF.

The rearrangement joins TRBV10-3 to TRBJ1-1; a weak D match, TRBD1 (6 bases). Trimming took off 5 bases at V and 7 bases at J, with 20 bases between the two ends. Germline-derived CDR1 and CDR2 are ENHRY and SYGVKD. The CDR3 runs 15 residues. CDR3 protein: CAISKRAGGFYEAFF. Written as DNA, the CDR3 is TGTGCCATCAGTAAAAGAGCCGGGGGCTTCTATGAAGCTTTCTTT.

CDR3 region: CASSSGGRMSYTF. CDR3 in DNA: TGTGCCAGCAGCTCAGGGGGTAGAATGAGCTACACCTTC. This chain uses TRBV11-2 with TRBJ1-2, with 7 bases matching TRBD1. CDR3 size: 13 residues. CDR1 is SGHAT, CDR2 FQNNGV, per germline. J lost 9 bases, V lost 4 bases, and 8 bases had no gene match.

The V call is TRBV18, the J call TRBJ2-7, with 11 bases fitting TRBD1. The V gene end was trimmed by 6 bases and the J gene end by 0 bases; junction bases not matched to a gene: 4. This CDR3 has 15 residues. The germline V gene has CDR1 KGHSH and CDR2 LQKENI. CDR3 protein: CASSRTGGDSYEQYF. The CDR3 DNA is TGTGCCAGCTCCAGGACAGGGGGCGACTCCTACGAGCAGTACTTC.

The chain carries TRBV15 and TRBJ2-2; D unclear. The CDR3 covers 17 residues. V was pared by 0 bases and J by 0 bases, with 11 bases between. Germline values: CDR1 LNHNV, CDR2 YYDKDF (reference sequence). The CDR3, as DNA: TGTGCCACCAGCAGAGAACCCGAATCTGCGAACACCGGGGAGCTGTTTTTT. It codes for CATSREPESANTGELFF.

Here the CDR3 reads CASTSSSYEQYF. CDR3 sequence (DNA): TGTGCCAGTACGAGTAGCTCCTACGAGCAGTACTTC. The V gene is TRBV19, the J gene TRBJ2-7, with D uncertain. Between the trimmed V and J ends, which lost 7 bases and 0 bases, there was a span of 7 bases. CDR1 is LNHDA and CDR2 is SQIVND in the germline V gene (reference sequence). The CDR3 is made up of 12 amino acids. The full variable domain, rest sourced from reference TRBV19 and TRBJ2-7, is DGGITQSPKYLFRKEGQNVTLSCEQNLNHDAMYWYRQDPGQGLRLIYYSQIVNDFQKGDIAEGYSVSREKKESFPLTVTSAQKNPTAFYLCASTSSSYEQYFGPGTRLTVT.

This clone was detected once. V and J are TRBV12-5 and TRBJ2-1; D is unclear. This CDR3 spans 15 amino acids. Deletions cut 5 bases from V and 7 bases from J, with 18 bases between. Germline V gives CDR1 LGHNT, CDR2 FRNRAP. The CDR3 coding sequence is TGTGCTAGTGGTACCTCCAGTAGCCTAAGGAATGAGCAGTTCTTC. This sequence encodes CASGTSSSLRNEQFF.